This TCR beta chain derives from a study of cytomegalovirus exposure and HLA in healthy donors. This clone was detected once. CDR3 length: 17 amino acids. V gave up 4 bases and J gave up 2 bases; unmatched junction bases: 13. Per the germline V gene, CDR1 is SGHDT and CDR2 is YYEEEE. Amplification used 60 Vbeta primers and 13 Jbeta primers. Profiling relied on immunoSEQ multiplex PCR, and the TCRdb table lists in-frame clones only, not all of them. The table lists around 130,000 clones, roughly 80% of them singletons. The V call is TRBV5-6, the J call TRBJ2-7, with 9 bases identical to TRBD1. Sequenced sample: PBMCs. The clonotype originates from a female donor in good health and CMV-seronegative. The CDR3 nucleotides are TGTGCCAGCAGCCCCTCCTTCCGGGACAGGGTTCCCTACGAGCAGTACTTC. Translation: CASSPSFRDRVPYEQYF.